The T cell receptor beta chain under discussion was sequenced for a study of T cells in Graves' hyperthyroidism and ophthalmopathy. Amplified TCR beta CDR3 regions derived from RNA transcripts. The TCR CDR3 first-round RT-PCR relied on the HTBI primer set. One entry per CDR3 protein results from TCRdb running MiXCR on the multiplex PCR reads. The sample has 400,000 to 550,000 distinct CDR3 sequences; 13% to 15% are singletons. V was shortened by 6 bases and J by 1 base, with 12 bases between the two germline ends. Germline V CDR1 and CDR2: KGHSH, LQKENI. This CDR3 contains 14 residues. The specimen was blood. This sequence was found in a woman between 18 and 29 years old with Graves' hyperthyroidism. The chain uses TRBV18 and TRBJ1-1, with a tentative D call TRBD1 (5 bases). The CDR3 nucleotides are TGTGCCAGCTCTCCCCAGGGACCGAACACTGAAGCTTTCTTT. Translated: CASSPQGPNTEAFF.